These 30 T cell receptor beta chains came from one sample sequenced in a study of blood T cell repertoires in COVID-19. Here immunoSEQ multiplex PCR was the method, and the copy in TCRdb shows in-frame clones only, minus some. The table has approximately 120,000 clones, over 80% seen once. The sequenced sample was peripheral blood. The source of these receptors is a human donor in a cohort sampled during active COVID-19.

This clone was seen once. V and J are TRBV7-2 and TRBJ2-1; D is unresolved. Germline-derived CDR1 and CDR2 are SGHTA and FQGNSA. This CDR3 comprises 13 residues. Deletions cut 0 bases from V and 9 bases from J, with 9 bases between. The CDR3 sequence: CASSLAAVSEQFF. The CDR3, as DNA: TGTGCCAGCAGCTTAGCGGCAGTCAGTGAGCAGTTCTTC. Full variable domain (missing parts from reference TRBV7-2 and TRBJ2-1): GAGVSQSPSNKVTEKGKDVELRCDPISGHTALYWYRQSLGQGLEFLIYFQGNSAPDKSGLPSDRFSAERTGGSVSTLTIQRTQQEDSAVYLCASSLAAVSEQFFGPGTRLTVL.

CDR3: CASSTSSWRSNYGYTF. In DNA form, the CDR3 reads TGTGCCAGTAGTACGAGCTCCTGGAGGTCAAACTATGGCTACACCTTC. This rearrangement joins TRBV19 to TRBJ1-2; D gene ambiguous. Germline loops: CDR1 LNHDA, CDR2 SQIVND (reference sequence). The CDR3 is 16 residues long. V lost 4 bases, J lost 2 bases, and 17 bases lay in between.

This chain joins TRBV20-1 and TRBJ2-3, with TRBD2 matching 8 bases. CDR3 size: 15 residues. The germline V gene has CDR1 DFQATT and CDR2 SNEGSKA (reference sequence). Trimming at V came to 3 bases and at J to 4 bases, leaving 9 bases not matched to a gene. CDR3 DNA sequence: TGCAGTGCTAGTGAGCGGGGGAATTGGGCAGATACGCAGTATTTT. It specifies CSASERGNWADTQYF.

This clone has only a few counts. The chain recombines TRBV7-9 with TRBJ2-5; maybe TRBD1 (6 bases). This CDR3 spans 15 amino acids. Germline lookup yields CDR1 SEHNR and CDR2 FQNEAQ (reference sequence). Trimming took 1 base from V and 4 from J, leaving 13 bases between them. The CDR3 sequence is CASSLGSGATETQYF. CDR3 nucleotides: TGTGCCAGCAGCTTAGGGTCAGGGGCTACAGAGACCCAGTACTTC.

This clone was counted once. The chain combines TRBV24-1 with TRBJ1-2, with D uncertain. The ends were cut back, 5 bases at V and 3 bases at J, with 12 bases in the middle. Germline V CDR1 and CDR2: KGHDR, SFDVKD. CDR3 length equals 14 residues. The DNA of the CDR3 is TGTGCCACCAGTGGAACAGCTTTGGACTATGGCTACACCTTC. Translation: CATSGTALDYGYTF.

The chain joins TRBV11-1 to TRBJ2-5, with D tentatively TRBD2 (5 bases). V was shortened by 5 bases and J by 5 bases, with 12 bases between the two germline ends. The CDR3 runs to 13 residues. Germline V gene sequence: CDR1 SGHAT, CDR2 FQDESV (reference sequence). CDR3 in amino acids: CASSPGFEETQYF. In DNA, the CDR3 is TGTGCCAGCAGCCCGGGGTTTGAGGAGACCCAGTACTTC.

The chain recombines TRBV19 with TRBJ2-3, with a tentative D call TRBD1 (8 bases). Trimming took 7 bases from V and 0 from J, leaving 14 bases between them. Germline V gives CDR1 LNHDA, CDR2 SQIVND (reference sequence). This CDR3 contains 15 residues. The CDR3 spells CASTDRGGSTDTQYF. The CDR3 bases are TGTGCCAGTACCGACAGGGGAGGGAGCACAGATACGCAGTATTTT.

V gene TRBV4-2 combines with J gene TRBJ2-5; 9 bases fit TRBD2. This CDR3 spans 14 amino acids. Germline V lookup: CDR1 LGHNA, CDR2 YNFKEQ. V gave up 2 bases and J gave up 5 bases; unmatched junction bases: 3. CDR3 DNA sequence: TGTGCCAGCAGCCAAACTAGCGGGCGGGAGACCCAGTACTTC. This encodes CASSQTSGRETQYF.

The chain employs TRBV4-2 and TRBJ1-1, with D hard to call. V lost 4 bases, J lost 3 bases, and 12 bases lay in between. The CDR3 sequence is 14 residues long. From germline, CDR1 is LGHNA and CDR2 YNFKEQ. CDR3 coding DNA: TGTGCCAGCAGCCCCTCAGCCCGGGACACTGAAGCTTTCTTT. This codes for CASSPSARDTEAFF.

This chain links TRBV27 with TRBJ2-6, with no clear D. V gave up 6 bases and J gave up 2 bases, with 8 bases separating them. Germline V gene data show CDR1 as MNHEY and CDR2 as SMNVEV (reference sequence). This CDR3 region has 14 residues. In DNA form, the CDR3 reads TGTGCCAGCAGGGCCCAGGCTGGGGCCAACGTCCTGACTTTC. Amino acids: CASRAQAGANVLTF.

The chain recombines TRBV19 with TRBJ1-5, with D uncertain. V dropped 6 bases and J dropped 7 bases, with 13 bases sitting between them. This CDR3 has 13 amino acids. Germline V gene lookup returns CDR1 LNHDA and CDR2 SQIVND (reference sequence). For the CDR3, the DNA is TGTGCCAGTAGGCCCTCCGAGAGCCAGCCCCAGCATTTT. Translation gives CASRPSESQPQHF.

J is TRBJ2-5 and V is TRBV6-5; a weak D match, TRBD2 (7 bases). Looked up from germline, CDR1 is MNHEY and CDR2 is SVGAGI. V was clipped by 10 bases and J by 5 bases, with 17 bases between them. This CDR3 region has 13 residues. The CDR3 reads CATLGGAEETQYF. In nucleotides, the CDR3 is TGTGCCACCCTAGGGGGGGCAGAGGAGACCCAGTACTTC.

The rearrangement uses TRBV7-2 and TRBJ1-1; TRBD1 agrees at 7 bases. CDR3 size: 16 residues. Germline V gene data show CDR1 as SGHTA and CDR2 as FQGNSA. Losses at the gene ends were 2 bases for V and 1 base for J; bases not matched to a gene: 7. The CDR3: CASSLLWGTANTEAFF. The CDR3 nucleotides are TGTGCCAGCAGCTTACTGTGGGGGACAGCGAACACTGAAGCTTTCTTT.

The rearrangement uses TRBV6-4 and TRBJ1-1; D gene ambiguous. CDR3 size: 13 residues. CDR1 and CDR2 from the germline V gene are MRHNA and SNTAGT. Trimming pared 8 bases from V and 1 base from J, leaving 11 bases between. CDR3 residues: CASSGEPNTEAFF. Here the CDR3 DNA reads TGTGCCAGCTCGGGAGAGCCGAACACTGAAGCTTTCTTT.

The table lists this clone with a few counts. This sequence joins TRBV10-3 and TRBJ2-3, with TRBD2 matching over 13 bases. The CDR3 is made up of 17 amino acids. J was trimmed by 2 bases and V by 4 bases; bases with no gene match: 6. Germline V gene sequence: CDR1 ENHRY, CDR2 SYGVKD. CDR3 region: CAISGRLAGGNTDTQYF. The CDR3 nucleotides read TGTGCCATCAGTGGCAGACTAGCGGGAGGAAACACAGATACGCAGTATTTT.

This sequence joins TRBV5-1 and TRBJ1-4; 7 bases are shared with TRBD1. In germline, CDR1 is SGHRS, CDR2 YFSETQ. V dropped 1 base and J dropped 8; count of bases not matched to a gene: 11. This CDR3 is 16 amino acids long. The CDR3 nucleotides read TGCGCCAGCAGCTTGTCTGTACAGGGGAAACGGGAAAAACTGTTTTTT. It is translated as CASSLSVQGKREKLFF.

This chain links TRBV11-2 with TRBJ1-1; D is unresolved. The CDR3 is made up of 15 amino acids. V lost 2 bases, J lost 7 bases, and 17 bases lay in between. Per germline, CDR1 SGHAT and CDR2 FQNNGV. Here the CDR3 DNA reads TGTGCCAGCAGCTTATTCGGGCCGGGAGTGAGTGAAGCTTTCTTT. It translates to CASSLFGPGVSEAFF.

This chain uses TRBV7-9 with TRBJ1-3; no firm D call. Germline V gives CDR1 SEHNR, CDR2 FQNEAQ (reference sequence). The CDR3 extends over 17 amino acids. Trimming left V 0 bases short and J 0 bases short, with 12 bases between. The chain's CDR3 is CASSLARGGNSGNTIYF. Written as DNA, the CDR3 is TGTGCCAGCAGCTTAGCGCGTGGCGGGAACTCTGGAAACACCATATATTTT.

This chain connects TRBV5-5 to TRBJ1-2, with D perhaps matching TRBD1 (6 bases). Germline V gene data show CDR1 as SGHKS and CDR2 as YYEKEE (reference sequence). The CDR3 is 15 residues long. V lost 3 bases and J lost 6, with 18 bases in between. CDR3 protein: CASSWVNGGADGYTF. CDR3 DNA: TGTGCCAGCAGCTGGGTTAATGGGGGCGCGGATGGCTACACCTTC.

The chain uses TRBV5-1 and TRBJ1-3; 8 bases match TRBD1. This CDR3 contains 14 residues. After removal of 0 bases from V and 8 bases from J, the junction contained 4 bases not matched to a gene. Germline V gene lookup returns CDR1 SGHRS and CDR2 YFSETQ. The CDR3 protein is CASSLEDRVDTIYF. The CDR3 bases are TGCGCCAGCAGCTTGGAGGACAGGGTGGACACCATATATTTT.

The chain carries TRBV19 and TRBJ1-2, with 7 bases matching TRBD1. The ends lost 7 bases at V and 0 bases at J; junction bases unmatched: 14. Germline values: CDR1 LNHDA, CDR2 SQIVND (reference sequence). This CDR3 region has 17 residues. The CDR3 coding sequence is TGTGCCAGTACCCAACGGGACAGCTACCAGGCTAACTATGGCTACACCTTC. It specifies CASTQRDSYQANYGYTF.

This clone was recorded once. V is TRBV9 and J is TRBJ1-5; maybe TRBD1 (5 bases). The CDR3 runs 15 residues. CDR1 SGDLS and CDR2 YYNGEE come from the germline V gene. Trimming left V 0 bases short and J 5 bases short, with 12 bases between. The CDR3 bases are TGTGCCAGCAGCGTAGAGGGGAATATACATCAGCCCCAGCATTTT. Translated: CASSVEGNIHQPQHF.

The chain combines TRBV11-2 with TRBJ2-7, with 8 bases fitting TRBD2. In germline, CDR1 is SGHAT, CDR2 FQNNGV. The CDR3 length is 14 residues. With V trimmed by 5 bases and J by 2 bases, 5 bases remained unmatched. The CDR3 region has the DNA TGTGCCAGCAGCCCCACGGGAGGGCCCTACGAGCAGTACTTC. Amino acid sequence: CASSPTGGPYEQYF.

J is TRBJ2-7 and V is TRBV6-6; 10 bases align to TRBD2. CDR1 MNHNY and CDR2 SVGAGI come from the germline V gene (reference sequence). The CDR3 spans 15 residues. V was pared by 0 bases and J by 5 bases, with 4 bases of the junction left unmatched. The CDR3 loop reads CASSYSTSGINEQYF. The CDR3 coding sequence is TGTGCCAGCAGTTACTCAACTAGCGGGATCAACGAGCAGTACTTC.

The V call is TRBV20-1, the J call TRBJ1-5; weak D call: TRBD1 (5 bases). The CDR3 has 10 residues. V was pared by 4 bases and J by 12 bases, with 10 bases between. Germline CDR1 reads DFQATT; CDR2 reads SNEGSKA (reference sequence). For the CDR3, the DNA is TGCAGTGCTATAGCCAGGGACCAGCATTTT. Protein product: CSAIARDQHF.

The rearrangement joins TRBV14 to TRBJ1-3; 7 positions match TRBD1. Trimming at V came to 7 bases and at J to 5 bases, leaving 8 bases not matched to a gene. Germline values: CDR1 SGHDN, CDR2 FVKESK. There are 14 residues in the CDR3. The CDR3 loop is CASNHGTARNTIYF. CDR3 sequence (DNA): TGTGCCAGCAACCACGGGACAGCCCGAAACACCATATATTTT.

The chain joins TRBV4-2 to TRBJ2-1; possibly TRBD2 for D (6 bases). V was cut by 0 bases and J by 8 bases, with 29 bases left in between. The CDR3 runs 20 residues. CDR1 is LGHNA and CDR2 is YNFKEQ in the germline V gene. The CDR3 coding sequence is TGTGCCAGCAGCCAAGATCCTATCACAACGGGAGTTGCTGGTGGGGATGAGCAGTTCTTC. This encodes CASSQDPITTGVAGGDEQFF.

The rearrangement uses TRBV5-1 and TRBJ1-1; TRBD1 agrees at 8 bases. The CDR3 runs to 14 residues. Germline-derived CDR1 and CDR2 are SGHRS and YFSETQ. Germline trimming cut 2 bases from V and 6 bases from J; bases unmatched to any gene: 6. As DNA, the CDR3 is TGCGCCAGCAGCTTTAGCGGACAGGGACCTGAAGCTTTCTTT. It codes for CASSFSGQGPEAFF.

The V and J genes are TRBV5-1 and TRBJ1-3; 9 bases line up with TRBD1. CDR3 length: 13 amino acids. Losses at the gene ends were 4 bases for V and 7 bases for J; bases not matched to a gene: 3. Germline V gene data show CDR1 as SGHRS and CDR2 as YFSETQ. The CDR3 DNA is TGCGCCAGCAGCAAACAGGGGGCGAACACCATATATTTT. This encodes CASSKQGANTIYF. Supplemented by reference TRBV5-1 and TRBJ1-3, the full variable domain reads KAGVTQTPRYLIKTRGQQVTLSCSPISGHRSVSWYQQTPGQGLQFLFEYFSETQRNKGNFPGRFSGRQFSNSRSEMNVSTLELGDSALYLCASSKQGANTIYFGEGSWLTVV.

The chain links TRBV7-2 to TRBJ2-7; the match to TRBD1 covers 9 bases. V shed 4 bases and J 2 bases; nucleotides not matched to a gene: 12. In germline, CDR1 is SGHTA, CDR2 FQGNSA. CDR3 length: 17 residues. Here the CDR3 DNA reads TGTGCCAGCAGCTATCTCCGCCGGGACAGGGATCCCTACGAGCAGTACTTC. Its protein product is CASSYLRRDRDPYEQYF.